This T cell receptor (beta chain) comes out of a study of T cell repertoires in cytomegalovirus infection. Across the whole study: Use of recently identified HLA-C-restricted and well-studied HLA-B-restricted CMV epitopes was part of the study. It can be stated that public TCR beta signatures indicated CMV infection as well as a matching HLA type. Study conclusions and caveats: There were HLA-C-restricted CMV-specific TCR beta clonotypes dominating the ex vivo response. Totalled public TCR beta family frequency picked out people who carried CMV plus the relevant HLA.

There are a few counts of this clonotype. The antigen is undetermined. TCRdb reprocessed the reads with MiXCR, giving one entry per CDR3 protein. The sample holds 250,000 to 400,000 distinct CDR3 sequences, about 25% seen once. The CDR3 runs to 17 residues. Trimming shortened V by 3 bases and J by 8 bases, and 23 bases separated the two germline ends. Germline CDR1 reads SGHDN; CDR2 reads FVKESK. The specimen comprised cultured PBMCs, sampled from culture after CMV antigen stimulation. This receptor was identified in a human donor in good health (CMV status not recorded). Some clones in this sample may be carry-over from other donors' samples. This chain joins TRBV14 and TRBJ2-1, with no clear D. This chain's CDR3 is CASSQQETGPRGDEQFF. The CDR3 DNA is TGTGCCAGCAGCCAGCAGGAAACCGGTCCCCGAGGAGATGAGCAGTTCTTC.